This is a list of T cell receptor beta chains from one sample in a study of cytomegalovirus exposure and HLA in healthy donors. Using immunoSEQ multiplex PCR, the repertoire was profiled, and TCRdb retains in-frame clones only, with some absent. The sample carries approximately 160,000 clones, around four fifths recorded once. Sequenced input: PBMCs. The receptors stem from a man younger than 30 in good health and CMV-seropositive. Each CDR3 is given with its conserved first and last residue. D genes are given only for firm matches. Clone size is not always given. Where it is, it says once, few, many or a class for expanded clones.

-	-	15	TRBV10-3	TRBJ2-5	TGTGCCATCAGTGGCCGACTAGTGGTTGGAGAGACCCAGTACTTC	CAISGRLVVGETQYF
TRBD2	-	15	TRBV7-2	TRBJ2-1	TGTGCCAGCAGGCTGAGCGGGAGTAGGTTAGATGAGCAGTTCTTC	CASRLSGSRLDEQFF
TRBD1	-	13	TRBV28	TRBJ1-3	TGTGCCAGCACAGGGGGCTCCGGAAACACCATATATTTT	CASTGGSGNTIYF
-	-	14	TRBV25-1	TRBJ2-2	TGTGCCAGCAGTGACCCCAATTACACCGGGGAGCTGTTTTTT	CASSDPNYTGELFF
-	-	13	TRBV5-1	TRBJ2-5	TGCGCCAGCAGGGCGGCCCCCCAAGAGACCCAGTACTTC	CASRAAPQETQYF
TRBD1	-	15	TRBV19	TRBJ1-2	TGTGCCAGTAGTCCCATCCAGGGGGCGGACTATGGCTACACCTTC	CASSPIQGADYGYTF
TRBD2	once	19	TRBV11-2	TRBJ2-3	TGTGCCAGCAGCTTAGATCGGGGTAGCAGCGGGAGGTCGTCAGATACGCAGTATTTT	CASSLDRGSSGRSSDTQYF
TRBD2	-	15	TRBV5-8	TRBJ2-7	TGTGCCAGCAGGCGCGGTGTGACTAGCGGGGACGAGCAGTACTTC	CASRRGVTSGDEQYF
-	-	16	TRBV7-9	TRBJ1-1	TGTGCCAGCAGCTTAGGGGGGGGCGCGGGGGACACTGAAGCTTTCTTT	CASSLGGGAGDTEAFF
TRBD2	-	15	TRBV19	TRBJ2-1	TGTGCCAGTAGTCCTGGACTAGCGGGAATAAATGAGCAGTTCTTC	CASSPGLAGINEQFF
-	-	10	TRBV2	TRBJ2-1	TGTGCCAGCAGTGACGGTAAGCAGTTCTTC	CASSDGKQFF
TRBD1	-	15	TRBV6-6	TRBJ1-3	TGTGCCAGCAGTTACTGGGGACAGGTTGGAAACACCATATATTTT	CASSYWGQVGNTIYF
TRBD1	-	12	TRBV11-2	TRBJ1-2	TGTGCCAGCAGCCGGGACAGGGCCGGCTACACCTTC	CASSRDRAGYTF
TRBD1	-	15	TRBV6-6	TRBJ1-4	TGTGCCAGCAGCCCGGACAGGGGAACTAATGAAAAACTGTTTTTT	CASSPDRGTNEKLFF
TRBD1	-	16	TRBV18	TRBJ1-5	TGTGCCAGCTCACCACCGGGACAGCGTTCCAATCAGCCCCAGCATTTT	CASSPPGQRSNQPQHF
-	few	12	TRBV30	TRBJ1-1	TGTGCGTGTACCCGGGACAAGACTGAAGCTTTCTTT	CACTRDKTEAFF
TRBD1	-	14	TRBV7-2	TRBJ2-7	TGTGCCAGCAGCTTAGGGGACAGGGTCCACGAGCAGTACTTC	CASSLGDRVHEQYF
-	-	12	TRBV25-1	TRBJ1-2	TGTGCCAGCAGTGGGGCATCAACTGGCTACACCTTC	CASSGASTGYTF
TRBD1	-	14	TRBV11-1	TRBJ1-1	TGTGCCAGCAGCTTGAACAGGGGGCTTGGTGAAGCTTTCTTT	CASSLNRGLGEAFF
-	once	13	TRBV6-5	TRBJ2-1	TGTGCCAGCAGTTACGGTGCGTACAATGAGCAGTTCTTC	CASSYGAYNEQFF
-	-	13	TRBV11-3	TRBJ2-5	TGTGCCAGCAGCCGAGGCCCCCAAGAGACCCAGTACTTC	CASSRGPQETQYF
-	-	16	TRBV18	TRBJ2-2	TGTGCCAGCTCACCGGTCGCAGGGAAGGACACCGGGGAGCTGTTTTTT	CASSPVAGKDTGELFF
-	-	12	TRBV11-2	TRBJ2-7	TGTGCCAGCAGCTTGGGCGAGGGCGGGCAGTACTTC	CASSLGEGGQYF
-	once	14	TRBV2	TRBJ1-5	TGTGCCAGCACCGGCAGAGGTACCTATCAGCCCCAGCATTTT	CASTGRGTYQPQHF
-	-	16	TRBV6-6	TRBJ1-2	TGTGCCAGCAGGCAGGGAGGTGATCTAGTTAAGTATGGCTACACCTTC	CASRQGGDLVKYGYTF
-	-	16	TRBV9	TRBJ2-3	TGTGCCAGCAGCGCCAAGGGACACTACTTCACAGATACGCAGTATTTT	CASSAKGHYFTDTQYF
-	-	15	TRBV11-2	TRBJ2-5	TGTGCCAGCAGCTCTTCCGGGACGACTAGAGAGACCCAGTACTTC	CASSSSGTTRETQYF
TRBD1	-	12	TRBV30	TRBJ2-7	TGTGCCTGGAGTCGGACAGGGAGGCAGCAGTACTTC	CAWSRTGRQQYF
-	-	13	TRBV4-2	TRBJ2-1	TGTGCCAGCAGCCACAGGAAGAACAATGAGCAGTTCTTC	CASSHRKNNEQFF
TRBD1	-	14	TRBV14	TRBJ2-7	TGTGCCAGCAGCCACCGGGACAGGGGTATCGAGCAGTACTTC	CASSHRDRGIEQYF
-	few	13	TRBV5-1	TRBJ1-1	TGCGCCAGCAGCTTGGGACTCCCCGGGAGGGCTTTCTTT	CASSLGLPGRAFF
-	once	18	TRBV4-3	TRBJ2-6	TGCGCCAGCAGCCAAGACAAAAACAGGGTCGTGGGGGCCAACGTCCTGACTTTC	CASSQDKNRVVGANVLTF
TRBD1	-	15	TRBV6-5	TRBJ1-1	TGTGCCAGCAGTTACTCGACAGGGCGGAACACTGAAGCTTTCTTT	CASSYSTGRNTEAFF
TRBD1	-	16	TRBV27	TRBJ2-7	TGTGCCAGCAGGGGGATGGGGGACAGGGACTCCTACGAGCAGTACTTC	CASRGMGDRDSYEQYF
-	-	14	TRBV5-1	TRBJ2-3	TGCGCCAGCAGGGATGGGGGGGCCGTAGATACGCAGTATTTT	CASRDGGAVDTQYF
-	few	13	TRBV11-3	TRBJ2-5	TGTGCCAGCAGCCCCTCAGTGGAAGAGACCCAGTACTTC	CASSPSVEETQYF
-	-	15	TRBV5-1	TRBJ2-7	TGCGCCAGCAGCCGAAGCGCTTCCACCCCCTACGAGCAGTACTTC	CASSRSASTPYEQYF
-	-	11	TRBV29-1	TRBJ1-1	TGCAGCGTTGGTGGGGGGACTGAAGCTTTCTTT	CSVGGGTEAFF
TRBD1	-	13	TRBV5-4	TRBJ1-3	TGTGCCAGCAGCTCCCGGGACAGTTACACCATATATTTT	CASSSRDSYTIYF
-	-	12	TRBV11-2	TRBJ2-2	TGTGCCAGCAGCTTAGTAACCGGGGAGCTGTTTTTT	CASSLVTGELFF
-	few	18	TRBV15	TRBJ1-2	TGTGCCACCAGCAGAGTTAGGGGACACTCGACAGCTAACTATGGCTACACCTTC	CATSRVRGHSTANYGYTF
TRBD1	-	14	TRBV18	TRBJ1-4	TGTGCCAGCTCGACCACCAGGGGGGAAGAAAAACTGTTTTTT	CASSTTRGEEKLFF
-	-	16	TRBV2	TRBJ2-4	TGTGCCAGCAGTGAATTTTATGAGGGAGCCAAAAACATTCAGTACTTC	CASSEFYEGAKNIQYF
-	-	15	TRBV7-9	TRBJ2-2	TGTGCCAGCAGTCGGACAGAGTTTAGGGCCGGGGAGCTGTTTTTT	CASSRTEFRAGELFF
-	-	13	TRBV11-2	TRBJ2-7	TGTGCCAGCAGCTTGGGGGGCTCCTACGAGCAGTACTTC	CASSLGGSYEQYF
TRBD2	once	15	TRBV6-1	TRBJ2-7	TGTGCCAGCTCCCCACTCTCGGGGGGGGGCTACGAGCAGTACTTC	CASSPLSGGGYEQYF
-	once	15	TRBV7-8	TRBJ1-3	TGTGCCAGCAGCTTAGTAGGGGGCTCTGGAAACACCATATATTTT	CASSLVGGSGNTIYF
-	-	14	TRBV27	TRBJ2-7	TGTGCCAGCAGTTCCGAAGCGTCCTCCTACGAGCAGTACTTC	CASSSEASSYEQYF
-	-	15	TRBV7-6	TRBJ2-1	TGTGCCAGCAGCTTAGTGGGCCCCAGAGCGGATGAGCAGTTCTTC	CASSLVGPRADEQFF
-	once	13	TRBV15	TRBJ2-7	TGTGCCACCAGCAGAGATTCTTATAGCGAGCAGTACTTC	CATSRDSYSEQYF
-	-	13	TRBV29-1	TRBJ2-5	TGCAGCGTTGAGAATGGGGGCCAGGAGACCCAGTACTTC	CSVENGGQETQYF
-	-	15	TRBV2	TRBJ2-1	TGTGCCAGCAGGAGCGATCGACGACGGGTGAATGAGCAGTTCTTC	CASRSDRRRVNEQFF
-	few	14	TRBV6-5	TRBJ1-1	TGTGCCAGCAGTGTTTCACACGCGAACACTGAAGCTTTCTTT	CASSVSHANTEAFF
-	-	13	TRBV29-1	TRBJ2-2	TGCAGCGTTGAAGAAAGGGGCACCGGGGAGCTGTTTTTT	CSVEERGTGELFF
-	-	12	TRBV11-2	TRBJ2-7	TGTGCCAGCAGCTCAGGGGGGTACGAGCAGTACTTC	CASSSGGYEQYF
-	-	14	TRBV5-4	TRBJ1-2	TGTGCCAGCAGCTTGCGGTCAGACAGTTATGGCTACACCTTC	CASSLRSDSYGYTF